These 19 T cell receptor beta chains came from one sample sequenced in a study of T cells expressing NK-cell markers. Following a re-call of the 5' RACE reads, TCRdb has one entry per CDR3 protein and lacks DNA. Here the sample table reports some 140,000 distinct CDR3 sequences. The sequencing sample was made of blood T cells: a sorted CD56 or NKG2C T cell subset, CD4+ or CD8+ T cells, or bulk PBMC T cells (not recorded which). The source is a woman aged 50 to 65 in good health.

This chain uses TRBV24-1 with TRBJ2-3; TCRdb lists TRBD2, though no DNA is available to test this call. CDR3 length: 14 residues. Germline CDR1 is KGHDR and CDR2 is SFDVKD. CDR3 sequence: CATTTSGYTDTQYF.

This chain joins TRBV4-2 and TRBJ2-2; TCRdb's assignment of TRBD1 cannot be checked, as there is no DNA. From germline, CDR1 is LGHNA and CDR2 YNFKEQ. This CDR3 contains 17 residues. CDR3 loop: CASSQDPEGGITGELFF.

The chain links TRBV27 to TRBJ2-1; TCRdb reports TRBD2, a call that lacks DNA to check it against. CDR1 and CDR2 from the germline V gene are MNHEY and SMNVEV (reference sequence). This CDR3 spans 17 amino acids. CDR3 loop: CASSYISLDQSYNEQFF.

This clonotype is hyperexpanded by frequency. This rearrangement joins TRBV20-1 to TRBJ2-5; TCRdb picks TRBD2, but there is no DNA to check that call. Germline loops: CDR1 DFQATT, CDR2 SNEGSKA (reference sequence). This CDR3 contains 18 residues. The CDR3 sequence is CSAKVGVGSGSMIETQYF.

The V gene is TRBV11-2, the J gene TRBJ1-3. This CDR3 is 14 amino acids long. Germline assignment: CDR1 SGHAT and CDR2 FQNNGV. The CDR3 loop reads CASSLSGSGNTIYF.

V is TRBV7-8 and J is TRBJ2-3; TCRdb calls TRBD2, which cannot be checked without DNA. CDR1 is SGHVS, CDR2 FQNEAQ, per germline. The length of the CDR3 is 17 residues. The CDR3 sequence is CASSSLGLAGVGDTQYF.

The V call is TRBV12-5, the J call TRBJ1-1. The length of the CDR3 is 15 residues. The germline gives CDR1 LGHNT, CDR2 FRNRAP. The CDR3: CASGSTLAGPTEAFF.

The rearrangement joins TRBV12-3 or TRBV12-4 to TRBJ2-2; TCRdb designates TRBD2, a call that cannot be tested without DNA. This CDR3 is 12 amino acids long. This chain's CDR3 is CGARELTGELFF.

CDR3 residues: CASSLPNEQFF. The rearrangement links TRBV5-4 to TRBJ2-1. Germline-derived CDR1 and CDR2 are SGHNT and YYREEE (reference sequence). This CDR3 has 11 amino acids.

The rearrangement uses TRBV12-3 or TRBV12-4 and TRBJ2-5; TCRdb proposes TRBD1, but this gene call is untestable without DNA. The CDR3 spans 15 residues. The CDR3 reads CASSGQGGLLETQYF.

The chain combines TRBV6-1 with TRBJ2-3; the TCRdb call, TRBD2, lacks DNA for checking. The germline gives CDR1 MNHNS, CDR2 SASEGT. The CDR3 extends over 17 amino acids. The CDR3 loop reads CASSGAYSGASTDTQYF.

The CDR3 is CASSIDGQPQHF. The rearrangement joins TRBV19 to TRBJ1-5. Germline-derived CDR1 and CDR2 are LNHDA and SQIVND (reference sequence). The CDR3 consists of 12 residues.

V usage is TRBV27 and J usage is TRBJ2-7; TCRdb designates TRBD2, a call that cannot be tested without DNA. This CDR3 spans 15 amino acids. Germline V gene lookup returns CDR1 MNHEY and CDR2 SMNVEV (reference sequence). This CDR3 reads CASRSLAGSSYEQYF.

The V call is TRBV2, the J call TRBJ2-1; checking the TCRdb D call of TRBD2 is not possible without DNA. The CDR3 sequence is 13 residues long. Per germline, CDR1 SNHLY and CDR2 FYNNEI. The CDR3 here is CANALTGRAEQFF.

The V gene is TRBV12-5, the J gene TRBJ2-7. The CDR3 spans 11 residues. The germline V gene encodes CDR1 LGHNT and CDR2 FRNRAP. This CDR3 reads CASGFLGEQYF.

The CDR3 is CSVVRDSTEAFF. The genes are TRBV29-1 and TRBJ1-1. CDR1 and CDR2 (germline): SQVTM, ANQGSEA. The CDR3 covers 12 residues.

The chain couples TRBV15 to TRBJ2-5; TCRdb calls TRBD1, which cannot be checked without DNA. Per the germline V gene, CDR1 is LNHNV and CDR2 is YYDKDF (reference sequence). This CDR3 has 17 amino acids. The CDR3 sequence is CATSIGGTGVSQETQYF.

The J gene is TRBJ1-1, the V gene TRBV10-2. CDR1 is WSHSY and CDR2 is SAAADI in the germline V gene. The CDR3 has 14 residues. The CDR3 spells CASSEIAFGTEAFF.

CDR3 protein: CASATTYQETQYF. The chain combines TRBV4-1 with TRBJ2-5. The germline V gene encodes CDR1 MGHRA and CDR2 YSYEKL. This CDR3 comprises 13 residues.